This TCR beta chain was sequenced in a study of beta chain features in type 1 diabetes. This CDR3 comprises 15 residues. V trimming: 2 bases; J trimming: 7 bases; junction bases outside the gene matches: 10. In germline, CDR1 is SGHNT, CDR2 YYREEE (reference sequence). This clone was detected a few times. The antigen is unknown. Study conclusions and caveats: It was not settled here whether HLA type affects TCRB rearrangement.

Expressed TCRB transcripts were sequenced after all isolated RNA was converted to cDNA. Assay: immunoSEQ multiplex PCR; the TCRdb copy retains only in-frame clones and omits some. The sample yields hundreds of thousands of clones, roughly 15% seen once. The receptor was derived from a woman aged 18-29 years in good health. This rearrangement joins TRBV5-4 to TRBJ2-7; 9 nucleotides agree with TRBD1. Sequenced input: naive CD4+ T cells from blood. The CDR3 protein is CASSFLSGQGGEQYF. CDR3 bases: TGTGCCAGCAGCTTCCTCTCGGGACAGGGTGGTGAGCAGTACTTC.